The present T cell receptor beta chain was sequenced within a study of cytomegalovirus exposure and HLA in healthy donors. The PCR had 60 Vbeta and 13 Jbeta primers. The assay was immunoSEQ multiplex PCR, and TCRdb's table has in-frame clones only and misses some. The repertoire table contains 80,000 to 95,000 clones. V lost 6 bases and J 5 bases, leaving 14 bases between the germline ends. Per the germline V gene, CDR1 is SQVTM and CDR2 is ANQGSEA. The length of the CDR3 is 13 residues. The sequence came from a man in his fifties in good health and CMV-seropositive. The sequenced material came from PBMCs. The chain joins TRBV29-1 to TRBJ2-1; possible D gene TRBD2, 6 bases. The DNA for the CDR3 is TGCAGCGTCCGGGAGTCTCGGAACAATGAGCAGTTCTTC. Its translation is CSVRESRNNEQFF.